This is a list of T cell receptor beta chains from one sample in a study of a mutant IDH1 vaccine in newly diagnosed glioma. Their specific antigens are unknown. Libraries were prepared by immunoSEQ multiplex PCR; TCRdb keeps only in-frame clonotypes and omits some of them. Among around 61,000 clones listed, about 79% were seen once. This material consisted of PBMCs, taken from a glioma patient whose treatment included an IDH1 peptide vaccine. The source of these receptors is a man in his forties or fifties with glioma. CDR3s leave out the opening cysteine and the closing phenylalanine or tryptophan.

>TRBJ2-3|TRBV6-1
ASTGDLTDTQY
>TRBJ2-7|TRBV14
ASSQAAGGGYEQY
>TRBJ2-2|TRBV7-8
ASSFRPTNTGELF
>TRBJ2-7|TRBV10-3
AISESRGGGYYEQY
>TRBJ1-4|TRBV7-2
ASSLKATNEKLF
>TRBJ2-1|TRBV5-6
ASSLAGNNEQF
>TRBJ1-3|TRBV6-5
ASRGQGGNTIY
>TRBJ2-1|TRBV9
ASSVGGSYSDNEQF
>TRBJ2-7|TRBV6-5
ASSYSGKGGSYEQY
>TRBJ1-4|TRBV6-6
ASRSRDSNEKLF
>TRBJ1-5|TRBV5-1
ASSLETVEGISNQPQH
>TRBJ2-1|TRBV5-6
ASSPDFGGGPNEQF
>TRBJ1-4|TRBV19
ASRGRGQSAEKLF
>TRBJ1-2|TRBV20-1
SASPNYGYT
>TRBJ2-7|TRBV9
ASSGREDEQY
>TRBJ2-3|TRBV2
ASRRKTRRDWDTQY
>TRBJ1-5|TRBV10-3
AISTTGLGNQPQH
>TRBJ2-5|TRBV11-3
ASSISGWETQY
>TRBJ1-1|TRBV7-8
ASSHQQGPNTEAF